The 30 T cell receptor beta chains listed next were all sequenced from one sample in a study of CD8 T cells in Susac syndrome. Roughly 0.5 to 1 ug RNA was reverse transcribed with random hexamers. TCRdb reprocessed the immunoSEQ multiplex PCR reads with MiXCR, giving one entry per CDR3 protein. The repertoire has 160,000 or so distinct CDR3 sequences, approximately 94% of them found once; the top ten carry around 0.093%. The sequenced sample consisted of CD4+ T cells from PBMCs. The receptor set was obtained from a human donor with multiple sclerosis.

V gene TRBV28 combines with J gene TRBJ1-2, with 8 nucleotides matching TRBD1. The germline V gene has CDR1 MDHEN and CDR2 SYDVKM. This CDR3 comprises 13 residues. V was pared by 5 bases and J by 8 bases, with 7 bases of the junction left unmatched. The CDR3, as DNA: TGTGCCAGCAGTCTACAGGGGGACGGAGGCTACACCTTC. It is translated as CASSLQGDGGYTF.

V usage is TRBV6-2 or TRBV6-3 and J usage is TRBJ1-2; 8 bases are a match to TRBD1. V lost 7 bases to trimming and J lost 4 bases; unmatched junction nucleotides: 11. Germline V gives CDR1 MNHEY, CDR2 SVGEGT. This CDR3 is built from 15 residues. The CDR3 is CASNDPGTGTYGYTF. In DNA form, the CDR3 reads TGTGCCAGCAATGATCCCGGGACAGGTACCTATGGCTACACCTTC.

CDR3 in DNA: TGTGCCAGCAGTTTAGCGGACCGGAACACCGGGGAGCTGTTTTTT. As protein: CASSLADRNTGELFF. This chain connects TRBV12-3 or TRBV12-4 to TRBJ2-2, with no clear D. V dropped 0 bases and J dropped 1 base, with 6 bases sitting between them. This CDR3 contains 15 residues.

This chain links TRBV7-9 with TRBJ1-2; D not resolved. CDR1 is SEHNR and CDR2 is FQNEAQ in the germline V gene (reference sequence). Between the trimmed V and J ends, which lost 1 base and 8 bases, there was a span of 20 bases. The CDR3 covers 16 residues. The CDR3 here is CASSLGVGALWEGYTF. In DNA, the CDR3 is TGTGCCAGCAGCTTAGGCGTCGGAGCCCTCTGGGAGGGCTACACCTTC.

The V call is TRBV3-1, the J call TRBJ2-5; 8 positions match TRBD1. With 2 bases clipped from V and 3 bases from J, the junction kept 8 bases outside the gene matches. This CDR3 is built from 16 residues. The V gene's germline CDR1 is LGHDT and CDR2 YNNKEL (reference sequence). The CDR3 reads CASSQLTGVVEETQYF. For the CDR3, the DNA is TGTGCCAGCAGCCAATTGACAGGGGTAGTGGAAGAGACCCAGTACTTC.

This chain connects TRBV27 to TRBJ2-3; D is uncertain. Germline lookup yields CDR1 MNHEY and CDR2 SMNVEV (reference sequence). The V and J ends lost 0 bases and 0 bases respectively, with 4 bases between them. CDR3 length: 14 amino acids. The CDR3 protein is CASSLSQSTDTQYF. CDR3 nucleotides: TGTGCCAGCAGTTTATCACAGAGCACAGATACGCAGTATTTT.

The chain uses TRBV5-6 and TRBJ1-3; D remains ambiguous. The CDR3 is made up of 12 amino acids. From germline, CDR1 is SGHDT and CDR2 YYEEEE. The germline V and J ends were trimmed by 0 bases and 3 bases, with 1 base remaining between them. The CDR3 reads CASSLDGNTIYF. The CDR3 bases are TGTGCCAGCAGCTTGGATGGAAACACCATATATTTT.

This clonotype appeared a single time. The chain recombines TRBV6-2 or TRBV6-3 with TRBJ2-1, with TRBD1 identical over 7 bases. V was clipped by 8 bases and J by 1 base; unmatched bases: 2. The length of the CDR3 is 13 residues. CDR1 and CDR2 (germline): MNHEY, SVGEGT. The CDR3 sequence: CASLRGSYNEQFF. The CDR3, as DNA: TGTGCCAGCCTCAGGGGGTCCTACAATGAGCAGTTCTTC.

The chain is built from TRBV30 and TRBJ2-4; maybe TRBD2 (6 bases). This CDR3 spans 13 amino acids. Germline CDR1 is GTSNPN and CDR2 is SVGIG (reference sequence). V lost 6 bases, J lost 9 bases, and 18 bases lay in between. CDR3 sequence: CACSGEGPSIQYF. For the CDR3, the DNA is TGTGCCTGTTCGGGAGAGGGGCCCTCCATTCAGTACTTC.

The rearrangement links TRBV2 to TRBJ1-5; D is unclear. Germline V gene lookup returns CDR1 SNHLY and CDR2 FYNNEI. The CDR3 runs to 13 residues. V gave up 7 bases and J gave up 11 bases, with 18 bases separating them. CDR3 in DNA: TGTGCCAGCAAAGCCGGGCCAGATCGGACCCAGCATTTT. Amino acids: CASKAGPDRTQHF.

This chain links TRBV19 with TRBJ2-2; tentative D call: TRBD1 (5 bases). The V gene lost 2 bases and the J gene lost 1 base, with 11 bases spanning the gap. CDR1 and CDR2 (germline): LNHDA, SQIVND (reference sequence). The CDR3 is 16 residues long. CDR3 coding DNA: TGTGCCAGTAGTATAACTAAGGGGTGGAACACCGGGGAGCTGTTTTTT. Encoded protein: CASSITKGWNTGELFF.

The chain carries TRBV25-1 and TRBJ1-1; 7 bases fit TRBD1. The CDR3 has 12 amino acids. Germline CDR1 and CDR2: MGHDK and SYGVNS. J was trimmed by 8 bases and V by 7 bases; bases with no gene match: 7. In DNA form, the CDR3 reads TGTGCCAGCACTTTCAGGACAGGAGAAGCTTTCTTT. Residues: CASTFRTGEAFF.

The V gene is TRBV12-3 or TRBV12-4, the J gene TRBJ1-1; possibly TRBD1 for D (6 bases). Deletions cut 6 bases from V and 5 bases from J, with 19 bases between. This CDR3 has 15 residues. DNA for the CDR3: TGTGCCAGCAGGGTTCAATCCCGCCAGGGGACTGAAGCTTTCTTT. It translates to CASRVQSRQGTEAFF.

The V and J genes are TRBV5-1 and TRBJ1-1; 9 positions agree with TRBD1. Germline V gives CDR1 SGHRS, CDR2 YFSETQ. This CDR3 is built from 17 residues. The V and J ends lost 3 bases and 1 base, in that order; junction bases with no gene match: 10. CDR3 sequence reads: CASSSTGGAVPNTEAFF. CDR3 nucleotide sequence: TGCGCCAGCAGCTCAACAGGGGGCGCGGTACCGAACACTGAAGCTTTCTTT.

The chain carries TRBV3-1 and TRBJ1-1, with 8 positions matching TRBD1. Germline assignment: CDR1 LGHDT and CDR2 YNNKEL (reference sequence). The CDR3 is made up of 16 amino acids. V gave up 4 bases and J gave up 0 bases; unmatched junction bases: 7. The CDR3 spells CASSPNMDRVNTEAFF. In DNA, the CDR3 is TGTGCCAGCAGCCCTAATATGGACAGGGTGAACACTGAAGCTTTCTTT. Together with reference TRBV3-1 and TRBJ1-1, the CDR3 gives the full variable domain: DTAVSQTPKYLVTQMGNDKSIKCEQNLGHDTMYWYKQDSKKFLKIMFSYNNKELIINETVPNRFSPKSPDKAHLNLHINSLELGDSAVYFCASSPNMDRVNTEAFFGQGTRLTVV.

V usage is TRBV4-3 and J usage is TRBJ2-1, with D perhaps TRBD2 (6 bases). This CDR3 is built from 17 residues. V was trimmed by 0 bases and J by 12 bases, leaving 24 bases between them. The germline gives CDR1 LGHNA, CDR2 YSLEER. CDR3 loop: CASSQDVPGAMSRWQFF. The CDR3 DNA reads TGCGCCAGCAGCCAAGATGTCCCGGGAGCGATGAGTCGATGGCAGTTCTTC.

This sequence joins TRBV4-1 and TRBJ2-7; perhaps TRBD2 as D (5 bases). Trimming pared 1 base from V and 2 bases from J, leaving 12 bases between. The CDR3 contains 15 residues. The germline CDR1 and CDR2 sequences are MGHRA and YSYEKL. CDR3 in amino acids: CASSQGPGSTYEQYF. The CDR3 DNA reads TGCGCCAGCAGCCAAGGACCGGGATCTACCTACGAGCAGTACTTC.

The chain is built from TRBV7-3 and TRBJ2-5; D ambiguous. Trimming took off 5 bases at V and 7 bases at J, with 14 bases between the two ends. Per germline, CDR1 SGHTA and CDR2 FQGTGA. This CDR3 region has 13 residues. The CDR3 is CASSLPGIGTQYF. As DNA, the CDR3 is TGTGCCAGCAGCCTCCCGGGTATAGGGACCCAGTACTTC.

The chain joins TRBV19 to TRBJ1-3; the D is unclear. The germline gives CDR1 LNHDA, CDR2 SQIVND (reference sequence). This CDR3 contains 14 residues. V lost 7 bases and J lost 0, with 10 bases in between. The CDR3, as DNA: TGTGCCAGTACCGACTCTAGCTCTGGAAACACCATATATTTT. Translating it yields CASTDSSSGNTIYF.

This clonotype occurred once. This CDR3 is CASSPPWRAVNNEQFF. The CDR3 DNA is TGTGCCAGCTCACCACCGTGGCGGGCCGTCAACAATGAGCAGTTCTTC. The chain joins TRBV18 to TRBJ2-1; the D gene is possibly TRBD2 (5 bases). Trimming stripped 0 bases from V and 5 bases from J, with 14 bases between. This CDR3 has 16 residues. Germline CDR1 and CDR2: KGHSH and LQKENI.

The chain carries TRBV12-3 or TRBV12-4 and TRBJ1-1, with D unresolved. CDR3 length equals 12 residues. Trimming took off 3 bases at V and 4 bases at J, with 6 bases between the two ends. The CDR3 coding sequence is TGTGCCAGCAGTTTTAGTGGCACTGAAGCTTTCTTT. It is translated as CASSFSGTEAFF.

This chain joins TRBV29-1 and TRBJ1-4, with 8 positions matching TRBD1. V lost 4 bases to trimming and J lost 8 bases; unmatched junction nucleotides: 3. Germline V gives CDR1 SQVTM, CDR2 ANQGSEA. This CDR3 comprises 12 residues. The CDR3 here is CSVGQGKEKLFF. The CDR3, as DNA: TGCAGCGTTGGACAGGGGAAAGAAAAACTGTTTTTT.

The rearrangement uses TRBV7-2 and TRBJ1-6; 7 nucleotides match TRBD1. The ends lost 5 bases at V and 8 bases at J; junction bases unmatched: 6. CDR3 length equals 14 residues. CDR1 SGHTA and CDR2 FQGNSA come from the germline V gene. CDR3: CASSPRDRHSPLHF. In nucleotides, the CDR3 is TGTGCCAGCAGCCCCCGGGACAGACATTCACCCCTCCACTTT.

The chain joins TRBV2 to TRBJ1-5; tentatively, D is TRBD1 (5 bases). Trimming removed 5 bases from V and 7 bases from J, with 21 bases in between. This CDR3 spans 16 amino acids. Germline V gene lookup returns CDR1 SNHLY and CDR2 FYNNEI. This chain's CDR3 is CASSPDPHGTGQPQHF. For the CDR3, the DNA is TGTGCCAGCAGTCCCGACCCTCACGGGACCGGACAGCCCCAGCATTTT.

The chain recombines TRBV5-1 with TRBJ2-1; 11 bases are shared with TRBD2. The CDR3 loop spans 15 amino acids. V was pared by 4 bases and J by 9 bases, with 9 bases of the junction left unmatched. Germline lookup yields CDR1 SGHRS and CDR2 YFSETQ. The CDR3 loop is CASSRTSGRGIEQFF. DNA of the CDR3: TGCGCCAGCAGCCGTACTAGCGGGAGAGGTATTGAGCAGTTCTTC. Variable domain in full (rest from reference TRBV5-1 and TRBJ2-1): KAGVTQTPRYLIKTRGQQVTLSCSPISGHRSVSWYQQTPGQGLQFLFEYFSETQRNKGNFPGRFSGRQFSNSRSEMNVSTLELGDSALYLCASSRTSGRGIEQFFGPGTRLTVL.

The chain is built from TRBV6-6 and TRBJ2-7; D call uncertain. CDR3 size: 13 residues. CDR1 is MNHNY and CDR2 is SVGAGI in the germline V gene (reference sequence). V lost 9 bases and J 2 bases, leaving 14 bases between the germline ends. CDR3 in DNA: TGTGCCAGTAAGGAGAGCGAGACCTACGAGCAGTACTTC. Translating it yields CASKESETYEQYF.

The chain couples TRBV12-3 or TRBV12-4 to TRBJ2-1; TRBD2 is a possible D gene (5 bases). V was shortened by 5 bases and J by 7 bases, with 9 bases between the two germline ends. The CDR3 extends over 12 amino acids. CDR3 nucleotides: TGTGCCAGCAGTGTTAGCGCAAATGAGCAGTTCTTC. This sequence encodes CASSVSANEQFF.

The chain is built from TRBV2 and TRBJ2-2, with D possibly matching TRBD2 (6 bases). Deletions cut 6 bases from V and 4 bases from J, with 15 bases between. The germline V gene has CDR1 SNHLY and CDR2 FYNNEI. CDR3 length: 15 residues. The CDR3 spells CASRALKGGTGELFF. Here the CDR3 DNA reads TGTGCCAGCAGGGCGTTAAAGGGAGGCACCGGGGAGCTGTTTTTT.

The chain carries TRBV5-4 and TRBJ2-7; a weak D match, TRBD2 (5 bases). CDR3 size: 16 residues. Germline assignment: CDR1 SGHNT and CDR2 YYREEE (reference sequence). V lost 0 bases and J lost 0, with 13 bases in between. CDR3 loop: CASSLATRFDSYEQYF. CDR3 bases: TGTGCCAGCAGCTTGGCTACTAGGTTTGACTCCTACGAGCAGTACTTC.

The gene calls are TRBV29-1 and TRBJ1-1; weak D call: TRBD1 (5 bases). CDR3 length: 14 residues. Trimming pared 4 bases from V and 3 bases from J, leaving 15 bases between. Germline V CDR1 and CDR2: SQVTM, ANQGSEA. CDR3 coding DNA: TGCAGCGTTGGTGGGGCAGGTGGCCACACTGAAGCTTTCTTT. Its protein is CSVGGAGGHTEAFF.